Listed here are 24 T cell receptor beta chains from one sample, sequenced in a study of T-cell reconstitution after alpha-beta-depleted transplantation in children. Molecular barcoding with unique molecular identifiers was used for the TCRbeta library. MiXCR was run by TCRdb on the PCR reads, yielding one entry per CDR3 protein. Here the sample spans hundreds of thousands of distinct CDR3 sequences, 25% being singletons. The sample in question was PBMCs, obtained before TCRalphabeta/CD19-depleted stem cell transplant. All receptors derive from a girl aged 2-10 years with Fanconi anemia, due to receive a stem cell transplant.

In this sample, this clonotype turned up many times. The chain joins TRBV6-5 to TRBJ1-5; 7 positions agree with TRBD1. The CDR3 extends over 16 amino acids. J was trimmed by 7 bases and V by 5 bases; bases with no gene match: 14. CDR1 is MNHEY, CDR2 SVGAGI, per germline. In nucleotides, the CDR3 is TGTGCCAGCAGTAGGGGGGCACCCACAGGGGAACAGCCCCAGCATTTT. It is translated as CASSRGAPTGEQPQHF.

This clonotype has just a few counts. The gene calls are TRBV28 and TRBJ2-5; TRBD1 agrees at 7 bases. V was clipped by 6 bases and J by 1 base; unmatched bases: 5. The CDR3 runs 14 residues. The germline V gene encodes CDR1 MDHEN and CDR2 SYDVKM. CDR3 loop: CASSKDRAQETQYF. In nucleotides, the CDR3 is TGTGCCAGCAGCAAAGACAGGGCCCAAGAGACCCAGTACTTC.

This clonotype appeared a few times. This rearrangement joins TRBV18 to TRBJ2-1; 16 bases are a match to TRBD2. The CDR3 loop spans 17 amino acids. Trimming removed 5 bases from V and 7 bases from J; junction bases left unmatched: 8. The V gene's germline CDR1 is KGHSH and CDR2 LQKENI. CDR3 residues: CASSTGTSGRVMNEQFF. DNA for the CDR3: TGTGCCAGCTCAACCGGGACTAGCGGGAGGGTCATGAATGAGCAGTTCTTC.

The V and J genes are TRBV10-3 and TRBJ2-6, with a tentative D call TRBD2 (5 bases). Germline loops: CDR1 ENHRY, CDR2 SYGVKD. The CDR3 extends over 16 amino acids. Deletions cut 3 bases from V and 2 bases from J, with 11 bases between. The CDR3 coding sequence is TGTGCCATCAGTGACAGGACTGTCGCTGGGGCCAACGTCCTGACTTTC. This gives the protein CAISDRTVAGANVLTF.

The rearrangement joins TRBV30 to TRBJ2-7, with D possibly TRBD1 on 6 matching bases. The CDR3 contains 16 residues. V lost 7 bases and J lost 3, with 25 bases in between. Germline V CDR1 and CDR2: GTSNPN, SVGIG (reference sequence). The CDR3 coding sequence is TGTGCCTACGGTCAGGGGTTACAGGGCCACTTCTACGAGCAGTACTTC. It codes for CAYGQGLQGHFYEQYF. Full variable domain (rest looked up from reference TRBV30 and TRBJ2-7): SQTIHQWPATLVQPVGSPLSLECTVEGTSNPNLYWYRQAAGRGLQLLFYSVGIGQISSEVPQNLSASRPQDRQFILSSKKLLLSDSGFYLCAYGQGLQGHFYEQYFGPGTRLTVT.

This rearrangement joins TRBV4-2 to TRBJ2-1, with D possibly matching TRBD1 (5 bases). CDR3 length: 16 amino acids. Germline V gene data show CDR1 as LGHNA and CDR2 as YNFKEQ. Trimming left V 0 bases short and J 0 bases short, with 9 bases between. The CDR3 sequence is CASSQDFRVSYNEQFF. CDR3 nucleotides: TGTGCCAGCAGCCAAGATTTCAGGGTCTCCTACAATGAGCAGTTCTTC.

This chain uses TRBV20-1 with TRBJ1-2; weak D call: TRBD1 (5 bases). V lost 4 bases, J lost 4 bases, and 10 bases lay in between. The germline CDR1 and CDR2 sequences are DFQATT and SNEGSKA (reference sequence). The CDR3 extends over 12 amino acids. The CDR3 DNA reads as TGCAGTGCTACCGACAGTGGCTATGGCTACACCTTC. Translated: CSATDSGYGYTF.

This clonotype was detected ten times or more. CDR3 sequence: CASRIQGSGANVLTF. The CDR3 DNA reads TGCGCCAGCAGAATACAGGGCTCTGGGGCCAACGTCCTGACTTTC. The V gene is TRBV5-1, the J gene TRBJ2-6; possibly TRBD1 for D (6 bases). Germline loops: CDR1 SGHRS, CDR2 YFSETQ. CDR3 length: 15 amino acids. Between the trimmed V and J ends, which lost 5 bases and 0 bases, there was a span of 9 bases.

The chain is built from TRBV20-1 and TRBJ1-2; no clear D. Germline V lookup: CDR1 DFQATT, CDR2 SNEGSKA (reference sequence). V was pared by 4 bases and J by 0 bases, with 15 bases between. CDR3 size: 15 residues. The CDR3 sequence: CSATTLESSNYGYTF. In DNA, the CDR3 is TGCAGTGCTACGACTCTAGAGTCCTCTAACTATGGCTACACCTTC.

The genes are TRBV29-1 and TRBJ2-3, with no clear D. Deletions cut 3 bases from V and 2 bases from J, with 3 bases between. Per germline, CDR1 SQVTM and CDR2 ANQGSEA. The CDR3 has 11 residues. CDR3 loop: CSVDDTDTQYF. The CDR3 DNA follows: TGCAGCGTTGACGACACAGATACGCAGTATTTT.

There are many counts of this clonotype. The chain couples TRBV29-1 to TRBJ2-7; 8 bases agree with TRBD1. The CDR3 has 12 residues. Germline loops: CDR1 SQVTM, CDR2 ANQGSEA. V was pared by 6 bases and J by 1 base, with 2 bases of the junction left unmatched. The CDR3 protein is CSVGTGSYEQYF. The DNA for the CDR3 is TGCAGCGTGGGGACAGGTTCCTACGAGCAGTACTTC.

The V and J genes are TRBV6-2 or TRBV6-3 and TRBJ2-2; TRBD2 agrees at 12 bases. The germline CDR1 and CDR2 sequences are MNHEY and SVGEGT. This CDR3 region has 18 residues. The J segment lost 1 base and the V segment lost 2 bases, leaving 5 bases of the junction unmatched. The CDR3, as DNA: TGTGCCAGCAGTTACCCTAGCGGGAGGGCCTGGAACACCGGGGAGCTGTTTTTT. This sequence encodes CASSYPSGRAWNTGELFF.

This clonotype has ten or more counts. V and J are TRBV7-9 and TRBJ1-2; 8 bases agree with TRBD1. V dropped 5 bases and J dropped 10; count of bases not matched to a gene: 15. Germline V CDR1 and CDR2: SEHNR, FQNEAQ (reference sequence). The CDR3 runs 15 residues. In nucleotides, the CDR3 is TGTGCCAGCAGCGCCCGGGACAGGCCAGGGCCTCACTACACCTTC. This gives the protein CASSARDRPGPHYTF.

At least ten counts were recorded for this clonotype. V gene TRBV29-1 combines with J gene TRBJ2-2, with D perhaps TRBD1 (5 bases). The germline V gene encodes CDR1 SQVTM and CDR2 ANQGSEA. The CDR3 loop spans 15 amino acids. The germline V and J ends were trimmed by 4 bases and 5 bases, with 17 bases remaining between them. CDR3 bases: TGCAGCGTTGTAGGCCCAGGGATAGGAACCGGGGAGCTGTTTTTT. The encoded protein is CSVVGPGIGTGELFF.

This clonotype was counted ten times or more. The CDR3 sequence is CASSWSPQGDEQFF. In DNA, the CDR3 is TGTGCCAGCAGCTGGTCCCCACAGGGCGATGAGCAGTTCTTC. This chain joins TRBV7-6 and TRBJ2-1; a possible D gene is TRBD1 (6 bases). Germline V gene lookup returns CDR1 SGHVS and CDR2 FNYEAQ. The CDR3 spans 14 residues. Trimming took 4 bases from V and 8 from J, leaving 15 bases between them.

This clonotype was observed a few times. The rearrangement joins TRBV27 to TRBJ2-2, with 8 bases fitting TRBD1. The CDR3 has 17 amino acids. V shed 8 bases, J shed 5 bases, and the junction held 16 bases outside the gene matches. The V gene's germline CDR1 is MNHEY and CDR2 SMNVEV (reference sequence). The CDR3 sequence is CASGPGQVIGGTGELFF. DNA of the CDR3: TGTGCCAGCGGTCCGGGACAGGTGATTGGGGGTACCGGGGAGCTGTTTTTT.

This clonotype turned up a few times. The J gene is TRBJ2-7, the V gene TRBV13; TRBD2 agrees at 9 bases. This CDR3 has 15 residues. Losses at the gene ends were 3 bases for V and 7 bases for J; bases not matched to a gene: 10. The V gene's germline CDR1 is PRHDT and CDR2 FYEKMQ (reference sequence). The chain's CDR3 is CASSFGAGGVKEQYF. The CDR3 DNA sequence: TGTGCCAGCAGCTTCGGAGCGGGGGGTGTAAAGGAGCAGTACTTC.

The J gene is TRBJ2-3, the V gene TRBV28; D possibly corresponds to TRBD2 (5 bases). Germline CDR1 and CDR2: MDHEN and SYDVKM. Trimming pared 2 bases from V and 6 bases from J, leaving 12 bases between. CDR3 length: 14 amino acids. In nucleotides, the CDR3 is TGTGCCAGCAGTTTAATCAGGAGGAGCGATACGCAGTATTTT. Protein product: CASSLIRRSDTQYF.

The genes are TRBV5-6 and TRBJ2-1, with D unresolved. V gave up 3 bases and J gave up 8 bases, with 12 bases separating them. The germline CDR1 and CDR2 sequences are SGHDT and YYEEEE. The CDR3 runs 13 residues. This CDR3 reads CASSSGAGYEQFF. The CDR3 coding sequence is TGTGCCAGCAGCTCCGGTGCCGGGTATGAGCAGTTCTTC.

The chain employs TRBV29-1 and TRBJ2-5; 7 nucleotides line up with TRBD1. CDR3 length: 12 residues. The germline V gene has CDR1 SQVTM and CDR2 ANQGSEA. V dropped 4 bases and J dropped 6; count of bases not matched to a gene: 5. In DNA, the CDR3 is TGCAGCGTTGCTGACAGGGATCAGACCCAGTACTTC. Translation: CSVADRDQTQYF.

This clonotype was counted ten times or more. V and J are TRBV5-1 and TRBJ2-7; TRBD1 is a possible D gene (5 bases). The CDR3 runs to 15 residues. V was pared by 4 bases and J by 3 bases, with 17 bases between. Germline CDR1 SGHRS, CDR2 YFSETQ. CDR3 nucleotide sequence: TGCGCCAGCAGCCCCGATCCCAGGGCGAACTACGAGCAGTACTTC. It specifies CASSPDPRANYEQYF.

The table lists this clonotype with many counts. The V call is TRBV5-1, the J call TRBJ1-1; D gene ambiguous. CDR3 length: 13 residues. Trimming took 1 base from V and 0 from J, leaving 4 bases between them. The V gene's germline CDR1 is SGHRS and CDR2 YFSETQ. The CDR3 DNA follows: TGCGCCAGCAGCTTGATGGTGAACACTGAAGCTTTCTTT. It codes for CASSLMVNTEAFF.

This clonotype was seen ten or more times. V usage is TRBV5-1 and J usage is TRBJ2-5; TRBD1 agrees at 10 bases. Germline CDR1 SGHRS, CDR2 YFSETQ. The V and J ends lost 4 bases and 5 bases, in that order; junction bases with no gene match: 2. This CDR3 is built from 13 residues. CDR3 sequence (DNA): TGCGCCAGCAGCATGGGACAGGGGGAGACCCAGTACTTC. It translates to CASSMGQGETQYF.

This chain uses TRBV29-1 with TRBJ2-7; 11 bases are a match to TRBD1. Losses at the gene ends were 6 bases for V and 3 bases for J; bases not matched to a gene: 7. The germline CDR1 and CDR2 sequences are SQVTM and ANQGSEA. The CDR3 extends over 14 amino acids. The CDR3 here is CSVAKGQGGYEQYF. The CDR3 nucleotides are TGCAGCGTCGCTAAGGGACAGGGGGGCTACGAGCAGTACTTC.